The present TCR beta chain was sequenced within a study of cytomegalovirus exposure and HLA in healthy donors. Deletions cut 1 base from V and 3 bases from J, with 10 bases between. The germline V gene encodes CDR1 KGHSH and CDR2 LQKENI. The CDR3 covers 15 residues. General study findings and limits: The study recorded 150 to 200 TCR beta chains that were cytomegalovirus-associated.

The donors were part of the validation cohort of 120 subjects. That cohort was separate from the first cohort, which comprised under 700 subjects. The table came from immunoSEQ multiplex PCR; TCRdb's copy has only in-frame clones and leaves some out. The top ten clones hold approximately 20% of a sample with 150,000 or so clones, 86% of them seen once. This clone was seen a few times. Its antigen is unidentified. This chain uses TRBV18 with TRBJ1-5, with no clear D. This receptor was taken from a man in his late teens or twenties in good health and CMV-seropositive. The source material was PBMCs. DNA of the CDR3: TGTGCCAGCTCACCACGGGCAGCCCCCAATCAGCCCCAGCATTTT. It translates to CASSPRAAPNQPQHF.